This TCR beta chain emerged from a study of beta chain features in type 1 diabetes. Whole-study findings and limits: Shorter TCRB CDR3s, moderately but significantly so, were found in Type 1 diabetes patients in all four CD4+ subsets.

Every bit of the isolated RNA underwent reverse transcription, so sequencing read expressed TCRB transcripts. TCRdb keeps only in-frame clones here, not all; method: immunoSEQ multiplex PCR. Here the sample spans 300,000 or so clones, around 15% being singletons. With respect to this clone: The antigen is unknown.

Germline values: CDR1 SGHTA, CDR2 FQGNSA. This CDR3 comprises 14 residues. V dropped 1 base and J dropped 4 bases, with 10 bases sitting between them. The chain employs TRBV7-2 and TRBJ1-1; maybe TRBD1 (6 bases). The sample consisted of naive CD4+ T cells from blood. This TCR was recovered from a man aged 25 to 40 with type 1 diabetes. This CDR3 is CASSLGTGPTEAFF. The CDR3 region has the DNA TGTGCCAGCAGCTTAGGAACAGGGCCCACTGAAGCTTTCTTT.